The 25 T cell receptor beta chains reported below all come from one sample, sequenced in a study of cytomegalovirus exposure and HLA in healthy donors. Researchers ran the PCR with 60 Vbeta and 13 Jbeta primers. Clones were read by immunoSEQ multiplex PCR, and TCRdb kept only the in-frame ones, dropping some. The table includes about 110,000 clones, around 75% detected once. Sequenced material: PBMCs. These receptors were collected from a female donor in good health and CMV-seronegative.

The rearrangement links TRBV21-1 to TRBJ1-4. TRBV21-1 is a documented pseudogene. CDR3 size: 15 residues. In nucleotides, the CDR3 is TGTGCCAGCAGCAAAGAGGATCTCGGGGATGAAAAACTGTTTTTT. Translated: CASSKEDLGDEKLFF.

The genes are TRBV10-1 and TRBJ2-3; D not certain. V lost 8 bases, J lost 4 bases, and 10 bases lay in between. The CDR3 runs 12 residues. Germline V gives CDR1 WNHNN, CDR2 SYGVQD (reference sequence). This CDR3 is CASPEVPDTQYF. CDR3 in DNA: TGCGCCAGCCCCGAGGTCCCAGATACGCAGTATTTT.

V and J are TRBV2 and TRBJ2-7; 8 positions agree with TRBD1. This CDR3 region has 14 residues. Trimming took 6 bases from V and 2 from J; bases not matched to a gene: 6. Germline V gene lookup returns CDR1 SNHLY and CDR2 FYNNEI. The CDR3 here is CASSSRGQAYEQYF. The CDR3 DNA reads as TGTGCCAGCAGCAGTCGGGGACAGGCCTACGAGCAGTACTTC.

The chain employs TRBV13 and TRBJ1-2, with unresolved D. CDR3 length: 13 amino acids. CDR1 PRHDT and CDR2 FYEKMQ come from the germline V gene (reference sequence). V shed 3 bases and J shed 8 bases, with 13 bases lying between them. The CDR3 loop reads CASSLLVAGGYTF. The CDR3 DNA reads TGTGCCAGCAGCTTGCTCGTCGCGGGCGGCTACACCTTC. Supplemented by reference TRBV13 and TRBJ1-2, the full variable domain reads AAGVIQSPRHLIKEKRETATLKCYPIPRHDTVYWYQQGPGQDPQFLISFYEKMQSDKGSIPDRFSAQQFSDYHSELNMSSLELGDSALYFCASSLLVAGGYTFGSGTRLTVV.

This rearrangement joins TRBV4-3 to TRBJ2-7, with D unresolved. CDR3 length equals 14 residues. CDR1 and CDR2 from the germline V gene are LGHNA and YSLEER. The ends were cut back, 4 bases at V and 1 base at J, with 11 bases in the middle. The DNA for the CDR3 is TGCGCCAGCAGCCCCCCCAGTGATTCCTACGAGCAGTACTTC. It yields the protein CASSPPSDSYEQYF.

The rearrangement links TRBV7-9 to TRBJ1-5; 7 nucleotides match TRBD1. J gave up 3 bases and V 4 bases, and 9 bases lay outside the gene matches. The CDR3 length is 16 residues. Per germline, CDR1 SEHNR and CDR2 FQNEAQ (reference sequence). The CDR3 bases are TGTGCCAGCAGCTACAAGACAGGGAGATCCAATCAGCCCCAGCATTTT. It translates to CASSYKTGRSNQPQHF. Drawing the rest from reference TRBV7-9 and TRBJ1-5, the complete variable domain is DTGVSQNPRHKITKRGQNVTFRCDPISEHNRLYWYRQTLGQGPEFLTYFQNEAQLEKSRLLSDRFSAERPKGSFSTLEIQRTEQGDSAMYLCASSYKTGRSNQPQHFGDGTRLSIL.

J is TRBJ1-5 and V is TRBV2, with D unresolved. The ends were cut back, 7 bases at V and 4 bases at J, with 14 bases in the middle. Germline V gene lookup returns CDR1 SNHLY and CDR2 FYNNEI. The CDR3 has 14 amino acids. The CDR3: CASNYRPGNQPQHF. CDR3 coding DNA: TGTGCCAGCAATTATCGGCCGGGGAATCAGCCCCAGCATTTT. The variable domain in full, with the rest retrieved from reference TRBV2 and TRBJ1-5, is EPEVTQTPSHQVTQMGQEVILRCVPISNHLYFYWYRQILGQKVEFLVSFYNNEISEKSEIFDDQFSVERPDGSNFTLKIRSTKLEDSAMYFCASNYRPGNQPQHFGDGTRLSIL.

Only one count was recorded for this clone. The gene calls are TRBV9 and TRBJ2-2; 11 bases line up with TRBD1. Trimming cost V 4 bases and J 6 bases; bases outside gene matches: 5. Germline loops: CDR1 SGDLS, CDR2 YYNGEE. CDR3 length: 15 residues. The CDR3 nucleotides are TGTGCCAGCAGCTCCCGGGACAGGGGGTCCGGGGAGCTGTTTTTT. Protein product: CASSSRDRGSGELFF.

This chain joins TRBV4-1 and TRBJ2-3, with D possibly matching TRBD2 (6 bases). Germline CDR1 and CDR2: MGHRA and YSYEKL. V gave up 4 bases and J gave up 0 bases, with 11 bases separating them. The CDR3 length is 15 residues. CDR3 residues: CASSLGTPSTDTQYF. The CDR3 DNA is TGCGCCAGCAGCCTAGGGACTCCTAGCACAGATACGCAGTATTTT.

This clone appeared once. The V gene is TRBV28, the J gene TRBJ2-3; possibly TRBD1 for D (6 bases). V was trimmed by 6 bases and J by 0 bases, leaving 13 bases between them. Germline-derived CDR1 and CDR2 are MDHEN and SYDVKM. CDR3 size: 15 residues. CDR3 loop: CASSRQVMSTDTQYF. The CDR3 region has the DNA TGTGCCAGCAGCCGACAGGTAATGAGCACAGATACGCAGTATTTT. The variable domain in full, completed from reference TRBV28 and TRBJ2-3, reads DVKVTQSSRYLVKRTGEKVFLECVQDMDHENMFWYRQDPGLGLRLIYFSYDVKMKEKGDIPEGYSVSREKKERFSLILESASTNQTSMYLCASSRQVMSTDTQYFGPGTRLTVL.

The chain uses TRBV19 and TRBJ2-7; 7 nucleotides align to TRBD1. Trimming took 5 bases from V and 8 from J; bases not matched to a gene: 15. Germline CDR1 LNHDA, CDR2 SQIVND (reference sequence). This CDR3 contains 15 residues. The chain's CDR3 is CASSPWGRQGDKQYF. The CDR3 DNA follows: TGTGCCAGTAGTCCTTGGGGCAGACAGGGCGACAAGCAGTACTTC. Full variable domain (rest looked up from reference TRBV19 and TRBJ2-7): DGGITQSPKYLFRKEGQNVTLSCEQNLNHDAMYWYRQDPGQGLRLIYYSQIVNDFQKGDIAEGYSVSREKKESFPLTVTSAQKNPTAFYLCASSPWGRQGDKQYFGPGTRLTVT.

V usage is TRBV15 and J usage is TRBJ2-2, with a weak D call TRBD2 (6 bases). V shed 0 bases and J shed 5 bases, with 13 bases lying between them. The CDR3 length is 16 residues. CDR1 and CDR2 from the germline V gene are LNHNV and YYDKDF (reference sequence). The CDR3 loop reads CATSRDRAGTTGELFF. DNA for the CDR3: TGTGCCACCAGCAGAGATCGGGCGGGAACTACCGGGGAGCTGTTTTTT.

The chain couples TRBV7-6 to TRBJ1-2; D remains ambiguous. Deletions cut 1 base from V and 3 bases from J, with 12 bases between. Germline V gene lookup returns CDR1 SGHVS and CDR2 FNYEAQ. The CDR3 covers 15 residues. As DNA, the CDR3 is TGTGCCAGCAGCTTAGGGCTGGCAGGCGACTATGGCTACACCTTC. This encodes CASSLGLAGDYGYTF. The variable domain in full, completed from reference TRBV7-6 and TRBJ1-2, reads GAGVSQSPRYKVTKRGQDVALRCDPISGHVSLYWYRQALGQGPEFLTYFNYEAQQDKSGLPNDRFSAERPEGSISTLTIQRTEQRDSAMYRCASSLGLAGDYGYTFGSGTRLTVV.

Written as DNA, the CDR3 is TGTGCCAGCAGCTTAGACGGCGGATTCACAGATACGCAGTATTTT. It specifies CASSLDGGFTDTQYF. V is TRBV7-9 and J is TRBJ2-3; D is uncertain. The V end lost 1 base, the J end lost 2 bases, and 10 bases lay between the germline ends. Germline loops: CDR1 SEHNR, CDR2 FQNEAQ (reference sequence). The CDR3 totals 15 residues.

This clone showed up just once. V gene TRBV28 combines with J gene TRBJ2-7; D remains unclear. The CDR3 sequence is 14 residues long. Per the germline V gene, CDR1 is MDHEN and CDR2 is SYDVKM. The V and J ends lost 3 bases and 2 bases respectively, with 11 bases between them. CDR3 nucleotide sequence: TGTGCCAGCAGTTTTTTTAACAGAGCCTACGAGCAGTACTTC. Amino acids: CASSFFNRAYEQYF. The full variable domain, completed using reference TRBV28 and TRBJ2-7, is DVKVTQSSRYLVKRTGEKVFLECVQDMDHENMFWYRQDPGLGLRLIYFSYDVKMKEKGDIPEGYSVSREKKERFSLILESASTNQTSMYLCASSFFNRAYEQYFGPGTRLTVT.

This clone was found a few times. The chain uses TRBV5-1 and TRBJ2-1; 9 bases are a match to TRBD1. CDR3 size: 14 residues. Germline loops: CDR1 SGHRS, CDR2 YFSETQ. V shed 6 bases, J shed 8 bases, and the junction held 9 bases outside the gene matches. CDR3: CASTTGQGTYEQFF. CDR3 nucleotide sequence: TGCGCCAGCACCACCGGACAGGGGACCTATGAGCAGTTCTTC.

In this sample, this clone turned up a few times. The chain recombines TRBV2 with TRBJ2-3; D is perhaps TRBD2 (6 bases). CDR1 and CDR2 from the germline V gene are SNHLY and FYNNEI. Trimming took off 10 bases at V and 5 bases at J, with 16 bases between the two ends. The CDR3 has 13 residues. The CDR3 reads CATSTSLGDTQYF. The CDR3 DNA reads as TGTGCCACCTCCACTAGCTTGGGAGATACGCAGTATTTT.

The CDR3 is CASSSSGEPNTEAFF. The CDR3 DNA sequence: TGTGCCAGCAGCTCTTCGGGGGAACCTAACACTGAAGCTTTCTTT. V gene TRBV7-3 combines with J gene TRBJ1-1, with TRBD1 as a possible D gene (5 bases). The CDR3 totals 15 residues. Looked up from germline, CDR1 is SGHTA and CDR2 is FQGTGA. With 4 bases removed from V and 2 bases from J, the gap between germline ends came to 14 bases.

J is TRBJ2-7 and V is TRBV29-1; 10 bases map to TRBD1. The J segment lost 0 bases and the V segment lost 3 bases, leaving 2 bases of the junction unmatched. The CDR3 extends over 14 amino acids. Germline CDR1 SQVTM, CDR2 ANQGSEA. The CDR3 loop reads CSVEGDRGSYEQYF. The CDR3 DNA follows: TGCAGCGTTGAGGGGGACAGGGGCTCCTACGAGCAGTACTTC.

This chain uses TRBV27 with TRBJ1-4; a weak D match, TRBD1 (5 bases). The V and J ends lost 1 base and 4 bases respectively, with 7 bases between them. In germline, CDR1 is MNHEY, CDR2 SMNVEV (reference sequence). The CDR3 extends over 14 amino acids. CDR3 protein: CASSLWGYNEKLFF. CDR3 sequence (DNA): TGTGCCAGCAGTTTATGGGGCTATAATGAAAAACTGTTTTTT.

This clone was seen a few times. The V gene is TRBV6-4, the J gene TRBJ2-1; TRBD2 aligns across 9 bases. Germline V gives CDR1 MRHNA, CDR2 SNTAGT. V trimming: 5 bases; J trimming: 9 bases; junction bases outside the gene matches: 11. This CDR3 is 15 amino acids long. CDR3 amino acids: CASSTGGRAKSEQFF. CDR3 DNA sequence: TGTGCCAGCAGTACGGGCGGGAGGGCCAAAAGTGAGCAGTTCTTC.

V usage is TRBV5-1 and J usage is TRBJ2-1; 8 bases are shared with TRBD2. The CDR3 runs to 17 residues. The V gene's germline CDR1 is SGHRS and CDR2 YFSETQ. Trimming cost V 4 bases and J 0 bases; bases outside gene matches: 9. CDR3 region: CASSERTSTFSYNEQFF. The CDR3 DNA reads as TGCGCCAGCAGCGAGAGGACTAGCACCTTCTCCTACAATGAGCAGTTCTTC.

In its sample, this clone was seen a few times. The chain is built from TRBV4-1 and TRBJ2-5; 9 bases map to TRBD2. V was pared by 1 base and J by 5 bases, with 2 bases of the junction left unmatched. Germline CDR1 is MGHRA and CDR2 is YSYEKL. The CDR3 runs to 14 residues. In DNA form, the CDR3 reads TGCGCCAGCAGCCAAGTAGCGGGAGTGGAGACCCAGTACTTC. As protein: CASSQVAGVETQYF.

This rearrangement joins TRBV4-1 to TRBJ2-5; 11 positions match TRBD2. Germline-derived CDR1 and CDR2 are MGHRA and YSYEKL. CDR3 length: 18 amino acids. With 0 bases clipped from V and 3 bases from J, the junction kept 9 bases outside the gene matches. CDR3 amino acids: CASSQEWGTSGSEETQYF. The CDR3 bases are TGCGCCAGCAGCCAAGAATGGGGTACTAGCGGGAGCGAAGAGACCCAGTACTTC.

This chain connects TRBV5-4 to TRBJ1-6; 8 nucleotides match TRBD1. This CDR3 has 14 residues. V lost 4 bases to trimming and J lost 9 bases; unmatched junction nucleotides: 6. CDR1 and CDR2 (germline): SGHNT, YYREEE (reference sequence). The CDR3 coding sequence is TGTGCCAGCAGCCCGGACAGGGCACTTTCACCCCTCCACTTT. Its translation is CASSPDRALSPLHF.